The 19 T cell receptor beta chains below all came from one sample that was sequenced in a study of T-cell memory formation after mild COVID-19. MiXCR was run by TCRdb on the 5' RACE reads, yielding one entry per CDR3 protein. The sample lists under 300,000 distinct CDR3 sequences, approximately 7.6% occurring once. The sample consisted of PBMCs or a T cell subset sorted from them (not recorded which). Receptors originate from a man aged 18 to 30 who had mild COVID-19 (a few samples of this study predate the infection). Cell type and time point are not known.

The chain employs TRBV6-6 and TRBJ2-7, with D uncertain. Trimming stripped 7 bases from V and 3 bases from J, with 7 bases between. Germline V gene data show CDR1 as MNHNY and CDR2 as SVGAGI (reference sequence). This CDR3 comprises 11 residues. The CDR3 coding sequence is TGTGCCAGCAAACAAATCTACGAGCAGTACTTC. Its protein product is CASKQIYEQYF.

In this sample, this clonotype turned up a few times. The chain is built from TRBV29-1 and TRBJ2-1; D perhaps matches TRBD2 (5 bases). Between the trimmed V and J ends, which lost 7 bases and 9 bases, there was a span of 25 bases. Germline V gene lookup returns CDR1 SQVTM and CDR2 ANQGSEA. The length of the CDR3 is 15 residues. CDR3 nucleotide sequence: TGCAGCGGATCACGGGGAGCCCAGAGAGGAAGTGAGCAGTTCTTC. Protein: CSGSRGAQRGSEQFF.

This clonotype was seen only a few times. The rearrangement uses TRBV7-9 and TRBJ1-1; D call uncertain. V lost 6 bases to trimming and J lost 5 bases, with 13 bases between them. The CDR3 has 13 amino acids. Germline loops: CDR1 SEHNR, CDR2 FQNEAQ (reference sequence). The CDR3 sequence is CASSSQSGTEAFF. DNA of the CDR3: TGTGCCAGCAGTTCCCAGAGTGGTACTGAAGCTTTCTTT.

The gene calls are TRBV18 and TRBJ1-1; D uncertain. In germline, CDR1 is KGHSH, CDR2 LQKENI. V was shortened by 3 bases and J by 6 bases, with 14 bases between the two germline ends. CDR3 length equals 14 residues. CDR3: CASSPLFRGSEAFF. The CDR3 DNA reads TGTGCCAGCTCACCGCTTTTTAGAGGGTCTGAAGCTTTCTTT. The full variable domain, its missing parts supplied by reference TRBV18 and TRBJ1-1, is NAGVMQNPRHLVRRRGQEARLRCSPMKGHSHVYWYRQLPEEGLKFMVYLQKENIIDESGMPKERFSAEFPKEGPSILRIQQVVRGDSAAYFCASSPLFRGSEAFFGQGTRLTVV.

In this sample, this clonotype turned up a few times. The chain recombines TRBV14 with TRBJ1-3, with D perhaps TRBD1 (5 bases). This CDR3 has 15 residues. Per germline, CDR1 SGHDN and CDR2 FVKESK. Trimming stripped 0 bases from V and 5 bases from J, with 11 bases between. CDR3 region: CASSQELGRRNTIYF. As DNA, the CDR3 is TGTGCCAGCAGCCAAGAGCTGGGACGAAGAAACACCATATATTTT.

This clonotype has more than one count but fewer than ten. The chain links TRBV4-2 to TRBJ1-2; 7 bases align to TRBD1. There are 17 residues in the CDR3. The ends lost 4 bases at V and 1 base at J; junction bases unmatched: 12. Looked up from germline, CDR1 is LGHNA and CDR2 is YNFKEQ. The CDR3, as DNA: TGTGCCAGCAGCCTTCAGACCAGGGGGAAGGATAACTATGGCTACACCTTC. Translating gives CASSLQTRGKDNYGYTF.

The CDR3 sequence is CSVRRGFNEQYF. The CDR3 nucleotides are TGCAGCGTGAGGCGGGGATTCAACGAGCAGTACTTC. The chain is built from TRBV29-1 and TRBJ2-7; tentative D call: TRBD2 (6 bases). This CDR3 spans 12 amino acids. Trimming removed 6 bases from V and 5 bases from J, with 14 bases in between. CDR1 is SQVTM and CDR2 is ANQGSEA in the germline V gene.

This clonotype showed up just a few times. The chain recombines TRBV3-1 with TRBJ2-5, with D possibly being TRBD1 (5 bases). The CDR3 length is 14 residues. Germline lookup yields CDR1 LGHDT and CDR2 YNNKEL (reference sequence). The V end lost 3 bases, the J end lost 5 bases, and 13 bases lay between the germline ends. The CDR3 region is CASSHRQLGETQYF. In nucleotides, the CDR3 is TGTGCCAGCAGCCATCGACAGTTAGGGGAGACCCAGTACTTC.

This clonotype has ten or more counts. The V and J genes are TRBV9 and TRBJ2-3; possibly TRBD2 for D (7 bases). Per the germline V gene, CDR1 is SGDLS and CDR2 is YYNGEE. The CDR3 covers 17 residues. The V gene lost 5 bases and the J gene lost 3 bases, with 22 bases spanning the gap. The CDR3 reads CASSGNPRGPGTDTQYF. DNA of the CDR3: TGTGCCAGCAGTGGTAACCCGCGGGGGCCGGGGACAGATACGCAGTATTTT.

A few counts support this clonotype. Written as DNA, the CDR3 is TGTCCTTCCGGGGTTGATATGAACACTGAAGCTTTCTTT. Translation: CPSGVDMNTEAFF. This chain uses TRBV2 with TRBJ1-1; D ambiguous. Germline V gene data show CDR1 as SNHLY and CDR2 as FYNNEI. The CDR3 is 13 amino acids.

The CDR3 sequence: CASSLQGWETQYF. DNA of the CDR3: TGTGCCAGCAGCTTACAGGGTTGGGAGACCCAGTACTTC. The V call is TRBV7-2, the J call TRBJ2-5, with D perhaps TRBD1 (5 bases). Trimming left V 2 bases short and J 5 bases short, with 9 bases between. There are 13 residues in the CDR3. Germline loops: CDR1 SGHTA, CDR2 FQGNSA.

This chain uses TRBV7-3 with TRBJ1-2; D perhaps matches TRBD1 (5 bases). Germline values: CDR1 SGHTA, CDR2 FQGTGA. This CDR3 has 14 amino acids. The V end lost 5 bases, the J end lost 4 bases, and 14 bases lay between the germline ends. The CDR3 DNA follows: TGTGCCAGCAGCCGAAGCGGGACCGGCTATGGCTACACCTTC. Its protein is CASSRSGTGYGYTF.

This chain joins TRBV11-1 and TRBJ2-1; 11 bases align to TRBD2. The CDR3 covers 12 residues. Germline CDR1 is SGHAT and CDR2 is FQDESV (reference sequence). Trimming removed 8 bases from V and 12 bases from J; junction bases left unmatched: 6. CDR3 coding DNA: TGTGCCAGCGGACGACTAGCGGGGTGGCAGTTCTTC. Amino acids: CASGRLAGWQFF.

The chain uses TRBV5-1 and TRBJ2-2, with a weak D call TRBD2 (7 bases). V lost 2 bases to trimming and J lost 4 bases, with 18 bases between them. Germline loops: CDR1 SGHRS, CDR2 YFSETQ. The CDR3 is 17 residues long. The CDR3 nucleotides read TGCGCCAGCAGCTTTCAGCGGGGCAGGGGCGGCACCGGGGAGCTGTTTTTT. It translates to CASSFQRGRGGTGELFF.

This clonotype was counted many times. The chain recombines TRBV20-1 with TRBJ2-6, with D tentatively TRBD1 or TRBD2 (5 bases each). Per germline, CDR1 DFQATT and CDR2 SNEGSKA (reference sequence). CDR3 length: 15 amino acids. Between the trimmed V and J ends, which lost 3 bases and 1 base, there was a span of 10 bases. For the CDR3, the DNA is TGCAGTGCTAGGGGGGACCTTTCTGGGGCCAACGTCCTGACTTTC. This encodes CSARGDLSGANVLTF.

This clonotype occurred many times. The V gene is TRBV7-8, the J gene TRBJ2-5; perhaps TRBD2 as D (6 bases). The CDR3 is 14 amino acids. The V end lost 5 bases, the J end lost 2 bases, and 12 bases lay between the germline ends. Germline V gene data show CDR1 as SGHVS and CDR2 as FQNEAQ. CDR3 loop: CASSPIADQETQYF. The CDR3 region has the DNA TGTGCCAGCAGCCCTATAGCGGATCAAGAGACCCAGTACTTC.

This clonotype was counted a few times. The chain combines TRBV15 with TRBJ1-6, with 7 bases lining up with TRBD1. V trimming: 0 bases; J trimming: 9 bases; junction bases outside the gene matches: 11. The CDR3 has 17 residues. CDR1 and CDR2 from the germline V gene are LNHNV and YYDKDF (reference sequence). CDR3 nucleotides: TGTGCCACCAGCAGAGATCAGCTGCGACAGGGTGCTTCACCCCTCCACTTT. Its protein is CATSRDQLRQGASPLHF.

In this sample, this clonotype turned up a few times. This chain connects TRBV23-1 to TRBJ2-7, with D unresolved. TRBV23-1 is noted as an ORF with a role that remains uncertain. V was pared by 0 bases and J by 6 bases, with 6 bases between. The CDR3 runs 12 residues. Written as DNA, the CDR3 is TGCGCCAGCAGTCAATCTTTGAGCGAGCAGTACTTC. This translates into CASSQSLSEQYF.

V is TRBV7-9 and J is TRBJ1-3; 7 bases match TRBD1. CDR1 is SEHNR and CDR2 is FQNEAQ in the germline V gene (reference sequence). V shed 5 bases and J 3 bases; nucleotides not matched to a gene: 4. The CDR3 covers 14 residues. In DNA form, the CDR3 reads TGTGCCAGCAGCAGAGACAGGGATGGAAACACCATATATTTT. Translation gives CASSRDRDGNTIYF. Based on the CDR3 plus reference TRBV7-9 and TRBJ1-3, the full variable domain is DTGVSQNPRHKITKRGQNVTFRCDPISEHNRLYWYRQTLGQGPEFLTYFQNEAQLEKSRLLSDRFSAERPKGSFSTLEIQRTEQGDSAMYLCASSRDRDGNTIYFGEGSWLTVV.